Following are 14 T cell receptor beta chains from one sample sequenced in a study of T cells after yellow fever vaccination. TCRdb reprocessed the 5' RACE reads via MiXCR and lists one record per CDR3 protein. The data contain hundreds of thousands of distinct CDR3 sequences, around 13% of them singletons. Sequencing used CD4+ T cells sorted from PBMCs, obtained 15 days after the yellow fever booster vaccination. The origin of the receptors is a young man who received the YFV17D yellow fever vaccine.

Here the CDR3 DNA reads TGCGCCAGCAGCTGGCAGACAGGGACGGGTGACACTGAAGCTTTCTTT. Translated, it gives CASSWQTGTGDTEAFF. The chain is built from TRBV5-1 and TRBJ1-1; 7 bases map to TRBD1. Germline V gene lookup returns CDR1 SGHRS and CDR2 YFSETQ. The V and J ends lost 3 bases and 3 bases, in that order; junction bases with no gene match: 11. The CDR3 is 16 residues long.

Only a few counts were recorded for this clonotype. This chain's CDR3 is CASSSPGQPTPEAFF. The CDR3 DNA sequence: TGTGCCAGCAGCTCACCGGGACAGCCAACACCTGAAGCTTTCTTT. This sequence joins TRBV5-6 and TRBJ1-1; 7 nucleotides align to TRBD1. Trimming took 3 bases from V and 6 from J; bases not matched to a gene: 11. CDR1 SGHDT and CDR2 YYEEEE come from the germline V gene. The CDR3 has 15 residues.

With respect to this clonotype: At one of its ends the junction is not consistent with the germline gene, which may arise from a read error. The chain joins TRBV4-3 to TRBJ2-2; 8 bases line up with TRBD1. This CDR3 comprises 13 residues. CDR1 LGHNA and CDR2 YSLEER come from the germline V gene. The CDR3 region has the DNA TGCGCCAGCAGCGCTCAGGGGGCCGGGGAGCTGTATTTT. Translated, it gives CASSAQGAGELYF.

This clonotype was observed many times. The rearrangement links TRBV11-2 to TRBJ1-2, with 8 bases fitting TRBD1. Germline CDR1 reads SGHAT; CDR2 reads FQNNGV. Germline trimming cut 8 bases from V and 6 bases from J; bases unmatched to any gene: 11. This CDR3 region has 14 residues. This chain's CDR3 is CASARGLEADGYTF. The CDR3 coding sequence is TGTGCCAGCGCCAGGGGGCTCGAGGCCGATGGCTACACCTTC.

This clonotype appeared many times. The chain couples TRBV19 to TRBJ2-1; maybe TRBD1 (6 bases). Germline CDR1 is LNHDA and CDR2 is SQIVND (reference sequence). This CDR3 spans 14 amino acids. V lost 5 bases to trimming and J lost 4 bases, with 12 bases between them. In DNA, the CDR3 is TGTGCCAGTAGTCCTCCCAGGGGATACAATGAGCAGTTCTTC. As protein: CASSPPRGYNEQFF.

In its sample, this clonotype was seen many times. The chain combines TRBV5-1 with TRBJ2-2; 10 bases match TRBD1. The CDR3 contains 16 residues. V lost 5 bases, J lost 3 bases, and 7 bases stayed unmatched. From germline, CDR1 is SGHRS and CDR2 YFSETQ. In nucleotides, the CDR3 is TGCGCCAGCAGGGTGACAGGGGGCGCGGACACCGGGGAGCTGTTTTTT. Amino acids: CASRVTGGADTGELFF.

This chain connects TRBV27 to TRBJ1-3; D ambiguous. Germline CDR1 is MNHEY and CDR2 is SMNVEV (reference sequence). This CDR3 comprises 13 residues. Trimming took off 5 bases at V and 0 bases at J, with 5 bases between the two ends. CDR3: CASSLLSGNTIYF. In DNA, the CDR3 is TGTGCCAGCAGTCTCCTCTCTGGAAACACCATATATTTT.

At least ten counts were recorded for this clonotype. The chain combines TRBV7-9 with TRBJ2-5; D may be TRBD1 (5 bases). The V gene lost 2 bases and the J gene lost 3 bases, with 13 bases spanning the gap. In germline, CDR1 is SEHNR, CDR2 FQNEAQ (reference sequence). The CDR3 covers 15 residues. CDR3 in amino acids: CASSLPGNLKETQYF. CDR3 nucleotide sequence: TGTGCCAGCAGCTTACCAGGGAACCTTAAAGAGACCCAGTACTTC. The variable domain in full, with the rest retrieved from reference TRBV7-9 and TRBJ2-5, is DTGVSQNPRHKITKRGQNVTFRCDPISEHNRLYWYRQTLGQGPEFLTYFQNEAQLEKSRLLSDRFSAERPKGSFSTLEIQRTEQGDSAMYLCASSLPGNLKETQYFGPGTRLLVL.

The chain combines TRBV20-1 with TRBJ2-5, with TRBD1 as a possible D gene (5 bases). Trimming pared 5 bases from V and 1 base from J, leaving 17 bases between. This CDR3 contains 15 residues. Germline assignment: CDR1 DFQATT and CDR2 SNEGSKA (reference sequence). CDR3 sequence reads: CSAWIGMGPQETQYF. CDR3 bases: TGCAGTGCTTGGATAGGGATGGGGCCCCAAGAGACCCAGTACTTC.

This clonotype was observed a few times. The chain joins TRBV5-1 to TRBJ1-3; 8 bases are shared with TRBD1. This CDR3 comprises 15 residues. In germline, CDR1 is SGHRS, CDR2 YFSETQ. The V segment lost 2 bases and the J segment 4 bases; nucleotides outside the gene matches: 5. CDR3 coding DNA: TGCGCCAGCAGCTTCAGCGCAGGGGGCGGAAACACCATATATTTT. Translated, it gives CASSFSAGGGNTIYF.

The genes are TRBV6-6 and TRBJ1-6, with D uncertain. The germline CDR1 and CDR2 sequences are MNHNY and SVGAGI (reference sequence). V gave up 9 bases and J gave up 9 bases, with 21 bases separating them. This CDR3 comprises 15 residues. The DNA of the CDR3 is TGTGCCAGTAGTGGGTACTTGGTATCTTCTTCACCCCTCCACTTT. Translated: CASSGYLVSSSPLHF.

The chain joins TRBV11-2 to TRBJ2-7; D could derive from TRBD1 or TRBD2 (6 bases each). This CDR3 comprises 15 residues. Germline V gene sequence: CDR1 SGHAT, CDR2 FQNNGV. Trimming cost V 3 bases and J 5 bases, with 17 bases left between them. The CDR3 protein is CASSFAPRGPDEQYV. DNA for the CDR3: TGTGCCAGCAGCTTTGCCCCTCGGGGGCCCGACGAGCAGTACGTC.

This clonotype has just a few counts. The V gene is TRBV5-1, the J gene TRBJ2-5; TRBD2 matches 9 bases. The J segment lost 3 bases and the V segment lost 6 bases, leaving 9 bases of the junction unmatched. Germline V lookup: CDR1 SGHRS, CDR2 YFSETQ. The CDR3 runs to 15 residues. CDR3 sequence: CASKVAGGTEETQYF. CDR3 nucleotides: TGCGCCAGCAAGGTGGCGGGGGGGACTGAAGAGACCCAGTACTTC.

V gene TRBV6-5 combines with J gene TRBJ1-2; D unclear. Germline CDR1 and CDR2: MNHEY and SVGAGI. This CDR3 has 13 residues. Trimming took 6 bases from V and 3 from J, leaving 11 bases between them. For the CDR3, the DNA is TGTGCCAGCAGCATCGGGATACACTATGGCTACACCTTC. It encodes CASSIGIHYGYTF.